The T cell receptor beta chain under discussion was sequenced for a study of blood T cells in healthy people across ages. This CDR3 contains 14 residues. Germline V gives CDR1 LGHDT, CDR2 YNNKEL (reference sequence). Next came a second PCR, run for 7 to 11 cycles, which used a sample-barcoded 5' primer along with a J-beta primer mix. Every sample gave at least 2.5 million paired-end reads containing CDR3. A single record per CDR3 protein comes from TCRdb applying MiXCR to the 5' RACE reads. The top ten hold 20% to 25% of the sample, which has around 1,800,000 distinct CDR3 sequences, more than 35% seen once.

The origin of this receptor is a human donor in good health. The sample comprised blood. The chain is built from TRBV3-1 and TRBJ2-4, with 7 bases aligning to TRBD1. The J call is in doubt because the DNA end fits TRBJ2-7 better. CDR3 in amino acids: CASSQTGARDEQYF. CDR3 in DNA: TGTGCCAGCAGCCAAACAGGGGCTCGAGACGAGCAGTACTTC.